The 15 T cell receptor beta chains listed next were all sequenced from one sample in a study of identical twins. One entry per CDR3 protein results from TCRdb running MiXCR on the 5' RACE reads. The sample contains 600,000 to 800,000 distinct CDR3 sequences, about 20% of which appear only once. The same data also went into a second study, on T cells expressing NK-cell markers.

The sample comprised PBMCs. These receptors all come from a young woman in good health.

Written as DNA, the CDR3 is TGCAGTGCTTCCCCACGACTAGCGGTCTCCTACAATGAGCAGTTCTTC. Protein product: CSASPRLAVSYNEQFF. This chain connects TRBV20-1 to TRBJ2-1, with 9 bases that match TRBD2. The CDR3 has 16 amino acids. Germline CDR1 is DFQATT and CDR2 is SNEGSKA (reference sequence). The J segment lost 0 bases and the V segment lost 5 bases, leaving 8 bases of the junction unmatched.

This chain links TRBV4-3 with TRBJ2-5, with unresolved D. V lost 0 bases to trimming and J lost 1 base, with 6 bases between them. This CDR3 has 14 amino acids. CDR1 LGHNA and CDR2 YSLEER come from the germline V gene. CDR3 in DNA: TGCGCCAGCAGCCAAGAGGCACTCCAAGAGACCCAGTACTTC. This sequence encodes CASSQEALQETQYF.

The chain employs TRBV5-1 and TRBJ1-1; possible D gene TRBD1, 6 bases. Germline assignment: CDR1 SGHRS and CDR2 YFSETQ. Trimming took off 3 bases at V and 1 base at J, with 10 bases between the two ends. The CDR3 totals 14 residues. CDR3 DNA sequence: TGCGCCAGCAGCTGGGACAATCGGAACACTGAAGCTTTCTTT. The encoded protein is CASSWDNRNTEAFF.

V is TRBV7-2 and J is TRBJ2-1; 8 nucleotides line up with TRBD2. The CDR3 runs to 16 residues. Trimming took 2 bases from V and 4 from J; bases not matched to a gene: 7. Germline V gives CDR1 SGHTA, CDR2 FQGNSA. The CDR3 is CASSLRLAGLYNEQFF. For the CDR3, the DNA is TGTGCCAGCAGCTTAAGGCTAGCGGGTCTATACAATGAGCAGTTCTTC.

This clonotype occurred a few times. The chain uses TRBV20-1 and TRBJ2-7; tentative D call: TRBD1 (5 bases). This CDR3 has 12 residues. Germline assignment: CDR1 DFQATT and CDR2 SNEGSKA (reference sequence). Trimming cost V 3 bases and J 4 bases, with 10 bases left between them. Here the CDR3 reads CSARPTAYEQYF. Here the CDR3 DNA reads TGCAGTGCTAGGCCGACAGCATACGAGCAGTACTTC.

This clonotype was seen a handful of times. The rearrangement joins TRBV6-5 to TRBJ2-1; D is perhaps TRBD2 (6 bases). This CDR3 is 14 amino acids long. Germline V gene data show CDR1 as MNHEY and CDR2 as SVGAGI. V was trimmed by 2 bases and J by 9 bases, leaving 14 bases between them. The CDR3 protein is CASSYGPLGGEQFF. As DNA, the CDR3 is TGTGCCAGCAGTTACGGTCCCTTGGGAGGTGAGCAGTTCTTC.

In this sample, this clonotype turned up a few times. V usage is TRBV12-3 or TRBV12-4 and J usage is TRBJ2-1; no clear D gene. Trimming shortened V by 4 bases and J by 9 bases, and 16 bases separated the two germline ends. This CDR3 has 14 residues. The CDR3 coding sequence is TGTGCCAGCAGTTCACAGACCCGCTTGAGTGAGCAGTTCTTC. The encoded protein is CASSSQTRLSEQFF.

The V and J genes are TRBV20-1 and TRBJ2-3, with unresolved D. CDR3 size: 18 residues. Germline values: CDR1 DFQATT, CDR2 SNEGSKA (reference sequence). V lost 0 bases to trimming and J lost 5 bases, with 24 bases between them. CDR3 protein: CSARDQVTFQAGKDTQYF. As DNA, the CDR3 is TGCAGTGCTAGAGATCAGGTGACGTTCCAGGCAGGCAAAGATACGCAGTATTTT.

This clonotype was counted at least ten times. This chain connects TRBV3-1 to TRBJ2-4; D tentatively reads TRBD1 or TRBD2 (5 bases each). In germline, CDR1 is LGHDT, CDR2 YNNKEL (reference sequence). The CDR3 has 14 residues. V was cut by 4 bases and J by 4 bases, with 11 bases left in between. In DNA, the CDR3 is TGTGCCAGCAGCCTACGGGACCGAAAAAACATTCAGTACTTC. It is translated as CASSLRDRKNIQYF.

A few counts support this clonotype. This rearrangement joins TRBV12-3 or TRBV12-4 to TRBJ1-4; D is perhaps TRBD1 (6 bases). The V end was cut by 5 bases, the J end by 11 bases, with 15 bases between. The CDR3 runs 13 residues. The CDR3 DNA is TGTGCCAGCAGTCCCTACAACAGGGACAAACTGTTTTTT. Translating gives CASSPYNRDKLFF.

The chain joins TRBV5-4 to TRBJ2-3; D is ambiguous. The V gene's germline CDR1 is SGHNT and CDR2 YYREEE (reference sequence). This CDR3 has 13 amino acids. The V end lost 4 bases, the J end lost 3 bases, and 9 bases lay between the germline ends. CDR3 bases: TGTGCCAGCAGCCACCACCGTACAGATACGCAGTATTTT. This translates into CASSHHRTDTQYF.

This clonotype was observed a handful of times. This chain uses TRBV3-1 with TRBJ2-3, with 12 bases fitting TRBD2. Germline CDR1 LGHDT, CDR2 YNNKEL (reference sequence). V trimming: 4 bases; J trimming: 0 bases; junction bases outside the gene matches: 11. The CDR3 is 19 residues long. The CDR3 sequence is CASSLHWTSGDTSTDTQYF. The CDR3 region has the DNA TGTGCCAGCAGCCTCCATTGGACTAGCGGGGATACAAGCACAGATACGCAGTATTTT.

This clonotype has more than one count but fewer than ten. The chain combines TRBV7-6 with TRBJ2-7; D is possibly TRBD2 (6 bases). This CDR3 spans 13 amino acids. V was trimmed by 2 bases and J by 7 bases, leaving 12 bases between them. CDR1 is SGHVS, CDR2 FNYEAQ, per germline. The CDR3 coding sequence is TGTGCCAGCAGCTTATCGGGACTCCCGGAGCAGTACTTC. As protein: CASSLSGLPEQYF. Complete variable domain (other parts from reference TRBV7-6 and TRBJ2-7): GAGVSQSPRYKVTKRGQDVALRCDPISGHVSLYWYRQALGQGPEFLTYFNYEAQQDKSGLPNDRFSAERPEGSISTLTIQRTEQRDSAMYRCASSLSGLPEQYFGPGTRLTVT.

This chain links TRBV7-2 with TRBJ2-4; D may be TRBD1 or TRBD2 (5 bases each). The germline CDR1 and CDR2 sequences are SGHTA and FQGNSA. Trimming took off 5 bases at V and 7 bases at J, with 9 bases between the two ends. The CDR3 runs 12 residues. CDR3 bases: TGTGCCAGCAGCCTCGGGACCAACATTCAGTACTTC. Translated, it gives CASSLGTNIQYF.

The V call is TRBV25-1, the J call TRBJ1-5; tentative D call: TRBD1 (5 bases). CDR1 is MGHDK and CDR2 is SYGVNS in the germline V gene. V dropped 4 bases and J dropped 5 bases, with 12 bases sitting between them. The CDR3 runs 14 residues. The CDR3 DNA sequence: TGTGCCAGCAGTGGAAGCCCGGGGGATCAGCCCCAGCATTTT. Protein: CASSGSPGDQPQHF. Complete variable domain (other parts from reference TRBV25-1 and TRBJ1-5): EADIYQTPRYLVIGTGKKITLECSQTMGHDKMYWYQQDPGMELHLIHYSYGVNSTEKGDLSSESTVSRIRTEHFPLTLESARPSHTSQYLCASSGSPGDQPQHFGDGTRLSIL.